This is a list of T cell receptor beta chains from one sample in a study of technical replicates of blood from several donors. The repertoire was sequenced with immunoSEQ multiplex PCR; TCRdb's copy has only in-frame clones and lacks some. In the table there are under 75,000 clones, around 96% of which are singletons. Sequenced sample: T cells isolated from PBMCs. These receptor sequences come from a human donor in good health. CDR3s include the opening cysteine and the closing phenylalanine or tryptophan. A D gene is named only where the DNA matches it firmly. Size values are once, few and many counts, or a class for expanded clones, and some rows have none.

CDR3 DNA: TGTGCCAGTAGACAAGTCCCGAGGAATGAGCAGTTCTTC; CDR3 protein: CASRQVPRNEQFF; V gene: TRBV19; clone size: .; J gene: TRBJ2-1; D gene: .
CDR3 DNA: TGTGCCAGCAGCATTAGCGGGAGGTCCTACGAGCAGTACTTC; CDR3 protein: CASSISGRSYEQYF; V gene: TRBV11-2; clone size: .; J gene: TRBJ2-7; D gene: TRBD2
CDR3 DNA: TGTGCCAGCAGCGTAGGATTCGGCTCTGGGGCCAACGTCCTGACTTTC; CDR3 protein: CASSVGFGSGANVLTF; V gene: TRBV9; clone size: .; J gene: TRBJ2-6; D gene: .
CDR3 DNA: TGTGCCAGCAGTGATAGTGGTGAACAGGCTTACTACGAGCAGTACTTC; CDR3 protein: CASSDSGEQAYYEQYF; V gene: TRBV6-1; clone size: .; J gene: TRBJ2-7; D gene: .
CDR3 DNA: TGTGCCAGCAGCTTGGACTTGTACGAGCAGTACTTC; CDR3 protein: CASSLDLYEQYF; V gene: TRBV5-4; clone size: .; J gene: TRBJ2-7; D gene: .
CDR3 DNA: TGTGCCAGCAGACCCTTCGGCGGGAGCTACGAGCAGTACTTC; CDR3 protein: CASRPFGGSYEQYF; V gene: TRBV28; clone size: .; J gene: TRBJ2-7; D gene: TRBD2
CDR3 DNA: TGTGCCAGCTTCGGTAGAATTTACCACTACGAGCAGTACTTC; CDR3 protein: CASFGRIYHYEQYF; V gene: TRBV21-1; clone size: once; J gene: TRBJ2-7; D gene: .
CDR3 DNA: TGTGCCAGCAGTTTCTCTAGGTCAGGGGGCACCGGGGAGCTGTTTTTT; CDR3 protein: CASSFSRSGGTGELFF; V gene: TRBV28; clone size: once; J gene: TRBJ2-2; D gene: TRBD1
CDR3 DNA: TGTGCCAGCAGCTTAGATGGGGGCCACACCGGGGAGCTGTTTTTT; CDR3 protein: CASSLDGGHTGELFF; V gene: TRBV13; clone size: .; J gene: TRBJ2-2; D gene: .
CDR3 DNA: TGTGCCAGCAGCGTCAGCGGGTTTAACTTCGAGCAGTACTTC; CDR3 protein: CASSVSGFNFEQYF; V gene: TRBV9; clone size: once; J gene: TRBJ2-7; D gene: .
CDR3 DNA: TGTGCCAGCAGCTTCGGGTTAAACACTGAAGCTTTCTTT; CDR3 protein: CASSFGLNTEAFF; V gene: TRBV7-2; clone size: .; J gene: TRBJ1-1; D gene: .
CDR3 DNA: TGTGCCTGGAGTCTTCCGGACAGGGGTGGAGGCTACACCTTC; CDR3 protein: CAWSLPDRGGGYTF; V gene: TRBV30; clone size: .; J gene: TRBJ1-2; D gene: TRBD1
CDR3 DNA: TGTGCCAGCAGCCTATCTCGTTACGACACTGAAGCTTTCTTT; CDR3 protein: CASSLSRYDTEAFF; V gene: TRBV6-6; clone size: .; J gene: TRBJ1-1; D gene: .
CDR3 DNA: TGTGCCAGCAGTTATTCAGGGGCAAATGGCTACACCTTC; CDR3 protein: CASSYSGANGYTF; V gene: TRBV6-5; clone size: few; J gene: TRBJ1-2; D gene: .
CDR3 DNA: TGCGCCAGCAGCGTAACAGGGGTCGGGGAGCAGTACTTC; CDR3 protein: CASSVTGVGEQYF; V gene: TRBV5-1; clone size: .; J gene: TRBJ2-7; D gene: TRBD1
CDR3 DNA: TGTGCCAGCAGCCGGACTAGCCCCAAGGAGCAGTTCTTC; CDR3 protein: CASSRTSPKEQFF; V gene: TRBV7-3; clone size: .; J gene: TRBJ2-1; D gene: TRBD2
CDR3 DNA: TGTGCCAGCAGAGTGGGCGGGAGGCGGTTCTTC; CDR3 protein: CASRVGGRRFF; V gene: TRBV5-4; clone size: .; J gene: TRBJ2-1; D gene: TRBD2
CDR3 DNA: TGTGCTAGTGGTTTGGCTACAGGGGTTCAAGAGACCCAGTACTTC; CDR3 protein: CASGLATGVQETQYF; V gene: TRBV12-5; clone size: once; J gene: TRBJ2-5; D gene: TRBD1
CDR3 DNA: TGTGCCAGCAGCTTAGATCTAGAAACTGGCCTTATCGGCGGGGAGCTGTTTTTT; CDR3 protein: CASSLDLETGLIGGELFF; V gene: TRBV11-3; clone size: .; J gene: TRBJ2-2; D gene: .
CDR3 DNA: TGTGCCAGCAGCTTGGGCGACATCAGCTCCTACGAGCAGTACTTC; CDR3 protein: CASSLGDISSYEQYF; V gene: TRBV7-6; clone size: .; J gene: TRBJ2-7; D gene: .
CDR3 DNA: TGTGCCAGCAGCTTGGCGGGGGAAGGCTACACCTTC; CDR3 protein: CASSLAGEGYTF; V gene: TRBV7-2; clone size: once; J gene: TRBJ1-2; D gene: .
CDR3 DNA: TGCGCCAGCAGCTTGGGATCGAGGGAGCAGTACTTC; CDR3 protein: CASSLGSREQYF; V gene: TRBV5-1; clone size: once; J gene: TRBJ2-7; D gene: .
CDR3 DNA: TGTGCCAGCAGTTACTCGAGCGGCTACCTCACAGATACGCAGTATTTT; CDR3 protein: CASSYSSGYLTDTQYF; V gene: TRBV6-5; clone size: .; J gene: TRBJ2-3; D gene: .
CDR3 DNA: TGTGCCAGCAGTGAAGCCGGGACTAGCGGGAGGTGGGAGACCCAGTACTTC; CDR3 protein: CASSEAGTSGRWETQYF; V gene: TRBV6-1; clone size: .; J gene: TRBJ2-5; D gene: TRBD2
CDR3 DNA: TGTGCCAGCAGCTCACTTAGCACAGATACGCAGTATTTT; CDR3 protein: CASSSLSTDTQYF; V gene: TRBV7-9; clone size: .; J gene: TRBJ2-3; D gene: .
CDR3 DNA: TGTGCCAGTTACAGGGAATATTATGGCTACACCTTC; CDR3 protein: CASYREYYGYTF; V gene: TRBV6-5; clone size: .; J gene: TRBJ1-2; D gene: .
CDR3 DNA: TGTGCCAGCAGCTCAGGTGGCCGAATTGAAGCTTTCTTT; CDR3 protein: CASSSGGRIEAFF; V gene: TRBV7-2; clone size: .; J gene: TRBJ1-1; D gene: .
CDR3 DNA: TGTGCCAGCAGCTTTTGTGACACACCGTCCTACGAGCAGTACTTC; CDR3 protein: CASSFCDTPSYEQYF; V gene: TRBV5-4; clone size: .; J gene: TRBJ2-7; D gene: .
CDR3 DNA: TGTGCCAGCAGTGATTATACTAGCGGGAGGGCCCGAGCGTACAATGAGCAGTTCTTC; CDR3 protein: CASSDYTSGRARAYNEQFF; V gene: TRBV2; clone size: .; J gene: TRBJ2-1; D gene: TRBD2
CDR3 DNA: TGTGCCAGCAGCGTAGAACAGGGAACCCACGAGCAGTACTTC; CDR3 protein: CASSVEQGTHEQYF; V gene: TRBV9; clone size: .; J gene: TRBJ2-7; D gene: .
CDR3 DNA: TGTGCCAGTAGTCGTATACGGACTAGCGGGTCCTCCTACGAGCAGTACTTC; CDR3 protein: CASSRIRTSGSSYEQYF; V gene: TRBV19; clone size: .; J gene: TRBJ2-7; D gene: TRBD2
CDR3 DNA: TGTGCCAGCAGCGCCACAGGGGGACACACAGATACGCAGTATTTT; CDR3 protein: CASSATGGHTDTQYF; V gene: TRBV9; clone size: once; J gene: TRBJ2-3; D gene: TRBD1
CDR3 DNA: TGTGCCAGCAGTGGACAGGGCTCCTACGAGCAGTACTTC; CDR3 protein: CASSGQGSYEQYF; V gene: TRBV6-1; clone size: .; J gene: TRBJ2-7; D gene: TRBD1
CDR3 DNA: TGTGCCAGTAGACCGACTAGCGCGAGCACAGATACGCAGTATTTT; CDR3 protein: CASRPTSASTDTQYF; V gene: TRBV19; clone size: .; J gene: TRBJ2-3; D gene: TRBD2
CDR3 DNA: TGCAGCGTATGCGGGACAGGGGACAATGAGCAGTTCTTC; CDR3 protein: CSVCGTGDNEQFF; V gene: TRBV29-1; clone size: .; J gene: TRBJ2-1; D gene: TRBD1
CDR3 DNA: TGTGCCAGCACCCGACAGATCAATCAGCCCCAGCATTTT; CDR3 protein: CASTRQINQPQHF; V gene: TRBV19; clone size: .; J gene: TRBJ1-5; D gene: .
CDR3 DNA: TGTGCCAGCAGCATACTGGACAGATCCTCCTACGAGCAGTACTTC; CDR3 protein: CASSILDRSSYEQYF; V gene: TRBV28; clone size: .; J gene: TRBJ2-7; D gene: .
CDR3 DNA: TGTGCCAGCAGCCAAGATGCCTCGGACAGGGAAGCTTTCTTT; CDR3 protein: CASSQDASDREAFF; V gene: TRBV14; clone size: .; J gene: TRBJ1-1; D gene: TRBD1
CDR3 DNA: TGTGCCAGTCGAACTAAAACCTACTTAGATGAGCAGTTCTTC; CDR3 protein: CASRTKTYLDEQFF; V gene: TRBV19; clone size: .; J gene: TRBJ2-1; D gene: .